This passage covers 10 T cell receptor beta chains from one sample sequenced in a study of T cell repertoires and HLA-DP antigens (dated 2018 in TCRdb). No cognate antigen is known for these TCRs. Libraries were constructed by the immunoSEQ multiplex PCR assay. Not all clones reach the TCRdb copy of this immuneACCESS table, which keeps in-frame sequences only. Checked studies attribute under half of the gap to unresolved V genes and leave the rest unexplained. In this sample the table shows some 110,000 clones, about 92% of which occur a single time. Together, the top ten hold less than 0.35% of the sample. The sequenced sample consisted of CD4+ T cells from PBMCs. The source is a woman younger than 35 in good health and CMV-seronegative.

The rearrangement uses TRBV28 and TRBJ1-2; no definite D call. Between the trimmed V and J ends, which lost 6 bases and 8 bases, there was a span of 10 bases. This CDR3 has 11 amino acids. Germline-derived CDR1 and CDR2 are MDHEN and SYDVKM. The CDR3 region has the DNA TGTGCCAGCAGGGACCGAGCCGGCTACACCTTC. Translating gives CASRDRAGYTF.

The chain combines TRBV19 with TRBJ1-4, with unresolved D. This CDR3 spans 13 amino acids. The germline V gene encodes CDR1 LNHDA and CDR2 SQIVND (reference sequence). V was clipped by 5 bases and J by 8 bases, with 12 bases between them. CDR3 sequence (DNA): TGTGCCAGTAGTGTCCGACATGGGGAAAAACTGTTTTTT. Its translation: CASSVRHGEKLFF.

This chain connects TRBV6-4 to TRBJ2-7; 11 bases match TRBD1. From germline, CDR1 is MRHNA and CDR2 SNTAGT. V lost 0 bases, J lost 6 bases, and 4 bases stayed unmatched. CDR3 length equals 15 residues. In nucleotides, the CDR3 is TGTGCCAGCAGTGACTCAGGGACAGGGGGTGGCGAGCAGTACTTC. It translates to CASSDSGTGGGEQYF.

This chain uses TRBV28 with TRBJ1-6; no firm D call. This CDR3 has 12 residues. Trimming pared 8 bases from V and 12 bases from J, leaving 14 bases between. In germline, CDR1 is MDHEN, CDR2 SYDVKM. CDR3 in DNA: TGTGCCAGCGACCCGACCGGGGTACCCCTCCACTTT. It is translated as CASDPTGVPLHF. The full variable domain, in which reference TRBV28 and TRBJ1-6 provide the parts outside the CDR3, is DVKVTQSSRYLVKRTGEKVFLECVQDMDHENMFWYRQDPGLGLRLIYFSYDVKMKEKGDIPEGYSVSREKKERFSLILESASTNQTSMYLCASDPTGVPLHFGNGTRLTVT.

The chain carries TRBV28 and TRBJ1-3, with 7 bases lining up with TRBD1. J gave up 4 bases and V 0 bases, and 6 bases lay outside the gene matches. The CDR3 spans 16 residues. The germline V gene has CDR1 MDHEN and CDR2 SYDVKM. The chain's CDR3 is CASSLWRRGRGNTIYF. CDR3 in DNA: TGTGCCAGCAGTTTATGGAGGAGGGGGCGAGGAAACACCATATATTTT.

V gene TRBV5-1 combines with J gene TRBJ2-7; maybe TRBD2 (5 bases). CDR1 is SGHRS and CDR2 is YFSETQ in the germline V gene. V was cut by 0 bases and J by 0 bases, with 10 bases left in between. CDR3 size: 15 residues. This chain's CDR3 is CASSLVPGSSYEQYV. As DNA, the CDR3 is TGCGCCAGCAGCTTGGTTCCGGGGAGCTCCTACGAGCAGTACGTC.

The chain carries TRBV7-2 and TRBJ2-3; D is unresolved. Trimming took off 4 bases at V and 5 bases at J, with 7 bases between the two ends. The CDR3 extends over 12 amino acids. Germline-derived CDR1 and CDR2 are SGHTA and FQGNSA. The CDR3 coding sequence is TGTGCCAGCAGCTCTTCGGTAGATACGCAGTATTTT. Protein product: CASSSSVDTQYF.

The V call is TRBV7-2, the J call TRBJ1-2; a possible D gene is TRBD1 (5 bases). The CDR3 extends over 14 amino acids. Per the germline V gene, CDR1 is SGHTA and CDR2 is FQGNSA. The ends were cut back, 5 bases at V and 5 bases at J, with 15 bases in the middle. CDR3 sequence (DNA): TGTGCCAGCAGCCAAACCGGGGACCTTTATGGCTACACCTTC. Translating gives CASSQTGDLYGYTF.

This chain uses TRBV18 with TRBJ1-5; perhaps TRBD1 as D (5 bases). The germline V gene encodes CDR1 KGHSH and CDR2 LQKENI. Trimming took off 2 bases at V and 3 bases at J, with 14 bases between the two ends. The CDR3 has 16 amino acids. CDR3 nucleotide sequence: TGTGCCAGCTCACCAGCAGGACACTACGACAATCAGCCCCAGCATTTT. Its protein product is CASSPAGHYDNQPQHF.

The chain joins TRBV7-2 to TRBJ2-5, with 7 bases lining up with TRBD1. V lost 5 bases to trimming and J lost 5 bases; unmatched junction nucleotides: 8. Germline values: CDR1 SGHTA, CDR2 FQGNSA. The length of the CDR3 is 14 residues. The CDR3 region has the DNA TGTGCCAGCAGCCAGGACAGGAAAAGGGAGACCCAGTACTTC. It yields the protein CASSQDRKRETQYF.